The rows below give T cell receptor beta chains drawn from one sample of a study of monozygotic twins with inflammatory bowel disease. For each CDR3 protein, TCRdb gives one entry from its re-call of the 5' RACE reads, without DNA. The sample spans about 450,000 distinct CDR3 sequences; the ten largest clones claim more than 2%. The sample consisted of blood. The receptors were gathered from a human donor with ulcerative colitis or Crohn's disease, or a healthy co-twin of an affected twin (not recorded which). Both conserved end residues are part of each CDR3.

j_gene | v_gene | len | CDR3aa
TRBJ2-3 | TRBV5-1 | 15 | CASSLRGTSTDTQYF
TRBJ1-5 | TRBV12-3/TRBV12-4 | 15 | CASSRDGVSNQPQHF
TRBJ2-1 | TRBV4-1 | 16 | CASSPTLGQGYNEQFF
TRBJ1-2 | TRBV7-8 | 12 | CASSVGTEGYTF
TRBJ2-5 | TRBV7-2 | 15 | CASSLNPGTVKTQYF
TRBJ2-3 | TRBV11-3 | 17 | CASSAAPGTAPADTQYF
TRBJ2-1 | TRBV20-1 | 15 | CSAPREGGFYNEQFF
TRBJ2-7 | TRBV29-1 | 14 | CSVVLAGGKDEQYF
TRBJ2-1 | TRBV5-1 | 15 | CASSLRLTVYNEQFF
TRBJ2-3 | TRBV20-1 | 15 | CSARLSGLGTDTQYF
TRBJ1-1 | TRBV12-3/TRBV12-4 | 14 | CASSIQGENTEAFF
TRBJ2-1 | TRBV4-3 | 16 | CASSHEGLASYNEQFF
TRBJ2-3 | TRBV19 | 14 | CASSWAGSTDTQYF
TRBJ1-5 | TRBV19 | 18 | CASRAPLSFQGENQPQHF
TRBJ2-4 | TRBV7-9 | 15 | CASSPGGARKNIQYF
TRBJ2-3 | TRBV5-1 | 12 | CASSSGVDTQYF
TRBJ2-1 | TRBV6-1 | 18 | CASSPRGLWVNSYNEQFF
TRBJ1-1 | TRBV6-5 | 13 | CASRILTGGEAFF
TRBJ2-1 | TRBV19 | 15 | CASSIARSSYNEQFF
TRBJ2-7 | TRBV11-2 | 14 | CASSLVGLHYEQYF
TRBJ2-3 | TRBV5-1 | 13 | CASSPGIGDTQYF
TRBJ2-1 | TRBV5-6 | 12 | CASNYGNNEQFF
TRBJ2-3 | TRBV7-2 | 16 | CASSLLGQTAADTQYF
TRBJ2-5 | TRBV19 | 14 | CASTPGGGSETQYF
TRBJ2-1 | TRBV6-5 | 16 | CASSYSMAFSGRPQFF
TRBJ1-1 | TRBV15 | 14 | CATSRDWVNTEAFF
TRBJ2-3 | TRBV25-1 | 14 | CASSDGTGVDTQYF
TRBJ2-7 | TRBV3-1 | 16 | CASSQATYRNSYEQYF
TRBJ1-1 | TRBV30 | 11 | CACSPRTEAFF
TRBJ1-1 | TRBV20-1 | 12 | CSASKGDTEAFF
TRBJ2-1 | TRBV20-1 | 11 | CSAEGAGEQFF
TRBJ2-7 | TRBV29-1 | 14 | CSVQRDRAQYEQYF
TRBJ2-1 | TRBV29-1 | 13 | CSVERGSGNEQFF
TRBJ2-7 | TRBV11-2 | 14 | CASSLSGTGHEQYF
TRBJ2-1 | TRBV11-2 | 14 | CASSIYYAYNEQFF
TRBJ1-5 | TRBV19 | 14 | CASKGEYSNQPQHF
TRBJ2-7 | TRBV20-1 | 14 | CSARDAGQGSVFHF
TRBJ1-2 | TRBV19 | 13 | CASSFDRTHGYTF
TRBJ2-7 | TRBV5-1 | 18 | CASNLKNYGGAGTYEQYF
TRBJ1-1 | TRBV30 | 13 | CAWSVQGDTEAFF
TRBJ1-6 | TRBV7-9 | 14 | CASSLNPPHSPLHF
TRBJ1-1 | TRBV19 | 12 | CASSPGTLEAFF
TRBJ1-2 | TRBV10-3 | 14 | CAISDSLSFYGYTF
TRBJ2-3 | TRBV9 | 15 | CASGTSGGSTDTQYF
TRBJ1-3 | TRBV7-2 | 12 | CASTPEVNTIYF
TRBJ2-6 | TRBV7-9 | 17 | CASSLRQGVSGANVLTF
TRBJ2-3 | TRBV10-3 | 14 | CAISERGAADTQYF
TRBJ1-1 | TRBV12-3/TRBV12-4 | 13 | CASTKSEGTEAFF
TRBJ2-2 | TRBV7-9 | 16 | CASSLMSPVGTGELFF
TRBJ1-4 | TRBV5-5 | 16 | CASSLDPRGEWEKLFF
TRBJ1-1 | TRBV12-3/TRBV12-4 | 13 | CASSPRTLREAFF
TRBJ2-5 | TRBV11-2 | 11 | CASSVGETQYF
TRBJ1-5 | TRBV6-1 | 15 | CASRDQTGSGQPQHF